This T cell receptor (beta chain) was captured by sequencing in a study of cytomegalovirus exposure and HLA in healthy donors. Study-wide results and caveats: Most TCR sequences were rare, but some public TCRs occurred in many donors. The study assumed roughly uniform donor sequencing depth for presence/absence analyses.

About this clone itself: Its target is not known.

With 60 Vbeta and 13 Jbeta primers, the PCR was carried out. Sequenced by immunoSEQ multiplex PCR; TCRdb stores in-frame clones only, minus some. The sample lists some 120,000 clones, approximately 80% occurring once. Each donor was nominally healthy when sampled (though unrecorded immune exposures were likely). Germline CDR1 and CDR2: SGHRS and YFSETQ. V dropped 2 bases and J dropped 3; count of bases not matched to a gene: 7. The length of the CDR3 is 15 residues. The rearrangement links TRBV5-1 to TRBJ1-1, with TRBD1 identical over 7 bases. The source is a man in his forties in good health and CMV-seronegative. The sequenced material came from PBMCs. As DNA, the CDR3 is TGCGCCAGCAGCTTCAGGACTGACAGGGACACTGAAGCTTTCTTT. Protein sequence: CASSFRTDRDTEAFF.